Listed below are T cell receptor beta chains from one sample, sequenced in a study of blood T cell repertoires in COVID-19. Clones were read by immunoSEQ multiplex PCR, and TCRdb kept only the in-frame ones, dropping some. The table lists 250,000 to 300,000 clones, approximately 85% of them singletons. The sample comprised PBMCs or T cells enriched from blood (not recorded which). Every receptor here comes from a woman aged 50 to 60 who had recovered from COVID-19. The CDR3 runs from the conserved cysteine through the conserved F or W. D genes are given only for firm matches. Size is omitted from some rows. Given values are once, few, many or a class for expanded clones.

j_call clone_size v_call d_call cdr3_nt cdr3_aa
TRBJ2-7 many TRBV5-6 TRBD1 TGTGCCAGCAGCCCATTTACGACAGGGGGCTACGAGCAGTACTTC CASSPFTTGGYEQYF
TRBJ2-1 . TRBV5-1 . TGCGCCAGCAGCCCCGGCGGGAACAATGAGCAGTTCTTC CASSPGGNNEQFF
TRBJ1-1 . TRBV5-3 TRBD1 TGTGCCAGAAGCTTGGAAGACAGGGGGAACACTGAAGCTTTCTTT CARSLEDRGNTEAFF
TRBJ2-7 . TRBV7-3 TRBD2 TGTGCCAGCAGCTTAACGTCGTCGGGACTAAGCTCCTACGAGCAGTACTTC CASSLTSSGLSSYEQYF
TRBJ1-2 . TRBV12-3/TRBV12-4 . TGTGCCAGCAGTTTATCACAGGCCTATGGCTACACCTTC CASSLSQAYGYTF
TRBJ1-5 . TRBV2 TRBD1 TGTGCCAGCAGGCTCCGGGACAGCTATAGCAATCAGCCCCAGCATTTT CASRLRDSYSNQPQHF
TRBJ2-5 once TRBV5-3 . TGTGCCAGAAGCCCCCCGGGAGAAGAGACCCAGTACTTC CARSPPGEETQYF
TRBJ1-3 once TRBV6-5 TRBD1 TGTGCCAGCAGTTATCTGGAGACAGGGCCTGGAAACACCATATATTTT CASSYLETGPGNTIYF
TRBJ1-2 few TRBV6-1 . TGTGCCAGCAGTGATCGGGACATGCCCTATGGCTACACCTTC CASSDRDMPYGYTF
TRBJ1-1 . TRBV6-1 TRBD1 TGTGCCAGCAGTGATTATTACAGGGGAAATGGAGCTTTCTTT CASSDYYRGNGAFF
TRBJ2-1 . TRBV28 TRBD2 TGTGCCAGCAGACTATCTAGCGGGAGGGCCGCTGAGCAGTTCTTC CASRLSSGRAAEQFF
TRBJ2-7 . TRBV6-2/TRBV6-3 . TGTGCCAGCAGTTACTCGGTACGTTACTTCTACGAGCAGTACTTC CASSYSVRYFYEQYF
TRBJ2-1 . TRBV4-2 TRBD2 TGTGCCAGCAGCCCTTTGGAACTAGCGGGATCCGAGGCGTTCTTC CASSPLELAGSEAFF
TRBJ2-1 . TRBV7-9 TRBD1 TGTGCCAGCAGCTCTATCGGGACAGGGGGCTACAAGCAGTTCTTC CASSSIGTGGYKQFF
TRBJ2-1 . TRBV3-1/TRBV3-2 . TGTGCCAGCAGCCAAGATTTGGGCAGCTACAATGAGCAGTTCTTC CASSQDLGSYNEQFF
TRBJ1-5 . TRBV28 TRBD1 TGTGCCAGCAGAACCCCGGGACAGGGAGGAAGCAATCAGCCCCAGCATTTT CASRTPGQGGSNQPQHF
TRBJ2-2 few TRBV27 . TGTGCCAGCAGTTTATTACCAGGGGATGCGACGAACACCGGGGAGCTGTTTTTT CASSLLPGDATNTGELFF
TRBJ1-1 . TRBV19 . TGTGCCAGTAGTAGACAAACCACGAACACTGAAGCTTTCTTT CASSRQTTNTEAFF
TRBJ1-2 . TRBV14 TRBD1 TGTGCCAGCAGCCAATTAGCAGGGGGCGATGGCTACACCTTC CASSQLAGGDGYTF
TRBJ1-6 . TRBV7-2 . TGTGCCAGCAGCGTCGGACGGACCGCTGGGGGGTCACCCCTCCACTTT CASSVGRTAGGSPLHF
TRBJ2-1 . TRBV24-1 TRBD1 TGTGCCACCAGTGATACAGGGGGCGAATACAATGAGCAGTTCTTC CATSDTGGEYNEQFF
TRBJ2-1 . TRBV4-1 TRBD2 TGCGCCAGCAGCCAGAACGCCGCCGGACTAGCGGGCCGAAGCTCCTACAATGAGCAGTTCTTC CASSQNAAGLAGRSSYNEQFF
TRBJ2-1 . TRBV7-9 . TGTGCCAGCAGCTTGAGCGGAGTAGTAAACAATGAGCAGTTCTTC CASSLSGVVNNEQFF
TRBJ1-5 . TRBV11-2 . TGTGCCAGCAGCTTAGGCGTCTCGCGCCAGCATTTT CASSLGVSRQHF
TRBJ1-2 . TRBV5-1 TRBD1 TGCGCCAGCAGCCAAAACCCGGACAGGGCAGTCGGCTACACCTTC CASSQNPDRAVGYTF
TRBJ1-4 . TRBV28 . TGTGCCAGCAGACAACAGGGATGGGGGGAAAAACTGTTTTTT CASRQQGWGEKLFF
TRBJ2-7 . TRBV6-5 TRBD2 TGTGCCAGCAGTTACTCGGGGGGGTTTCCCTACGAGCAGTACTTC CASSYSGGFPYEQYF
TRBJ1-6 . TRBV11-2 . TGTGCCAGCAGCTCCCAATCGGGGTCTAATTCACCCCTCCACTTT CASSSQSGSNSPLHF
TRBJ1-1 . TRBV2 . TGTGCCAGCAGGACGGGGAATCTGAACACTGAAGCTTTCTTT CASRTGNLNTEAFF
TRBJ1-2 . TRBV28 . TGTGCCAGCAGTCCGCCAGACAGGAACTATGGCTACACCTTC CASSPPDRNYGYTF
TRBJ2-1 few TRBV28 TRBD1 TGTGCCAGCAGTTTCGACAGGGGAGTGCTTGAGCAGTTCTTC CASSFDRGVLEQFF
TRBJ2-7 . TRBV5-4 . TGTGCCAGCAGCTTGGCCGCGTCAGGAGGCGCCTACGAGCAGTACTTC CASSLAASGGAYEQYF
TRBJ2-5 . TRBV2 . TGTGCCAGCAGCTCGACAGCGTACCAAGAGACCCAGTACTTC CASSSTAYQETQYF
TRBJ2-1 . TRBV9 . TGTGCCAGCAGCGTTTTTAATGGAGAGGGGGATGAGCAGTTCTTC CASSVFNGEGDEQFF
TRBJ2-2 . TRBV5-1 TRBD1 TGCGCCAGCAGCTTGGGCGCCACAGGGGGAAACACCGGGGAGCTGTTTTTT CASSLGATGGNTGELFF
TRBJ2-5 once TRBV19 . TGTGCCAGTAGTATTTCTTCGGGAACCCAAGAGACCCAGTACTTC CASSISSGTQETQYF
TRBJ2-1 . TRBV2 TRBD1 TGTGCCAGCAGTGGGCGGACAGGGGTGATCAATGAGCAGTTCTTC CASSGRTGVINEQFF
TRBJ2-7 . TRBV7-2 TRBD2 TGTGCCAGCAGCAAACTAGCGGGAGATCGGTCCGAGCAGTACTTC CASSKLAGDRSEQYF
TRBJ2-3 . TRBV5-8 . TGTGCCAGCAGCTTACAGGGGAGGTACACCACAGATACGCAGTATTTT CASSLQGRYTTDTQYF
TRBJ1-1 . TRBV5-1 . TGCGCCAGCAACCCGGGAAACACTGAAGCTTTCTTT CASNPGNTEAFF
TRBJ1-2 . TRBV3-1/TRBV3-2 . TGTGCCAGCAGCCAAGGGGCCAGCAGCTATGGCTACACCTTC CASSQGASSYGYTF
TRBJ2-5 . TRBV5-1 . TGCGCCAGCAGCTTGGGGGACTCGACGACCCAGTACTTC CASSLGDSTTQYF
TRBJ1-4 . TRBV29-1 TRBD1 TGCAGCGTTGACGGGGACAGGGTGGCTAATGAAAAACTGTTTTTT CSVDGDRVANEKLFF
TRBJ2-7 . TRBV5-1 . TGCGCCAGCAGCTTGGAACAGTCTGCCTACGAGCAGTACTTC CASSLEQSAYEQYF
TRBJ1-5 . TRBV28 . TGTGCCAGCACATCAGAATACAATCAGCCCCAGCATTTT CASTSEYNQPQHF
TRBJ1-2 few TRBV2 TRBD1 TGTGCCAGCAGTGAATCCGGACAGGGAGCTTATGGATACACCTTC CASSESGQGAYGYTF
TRBJ1-2 . TRBV5-1 . TGCGCCAGCAGCTTGGACAGGGTAAACTATGGCTACACCTTC CASSLDRVNYGYTF
TRBJ2-7 . TRBV13 TRBD1 TGTGCCAGCAGCTTAGGGGGACAGGGGCGCTACGAGCAGTACTTC CASSLGGQGRYEQYF
TRBJ1-5 . TRBV12-3/TRBV12-4 . TGTGCCAGCAGCTACAGGGCGGATCAGCCCCAGCATTTT CASSYRADQPQHF
TRBJ2-2 . TRBV7-3 TRBD2 TGTGCCAGCAGCTTAAAAGCGGGAGGGCCTACCGGGGAGCTGTTTTTT CASSLKAGGPTGELFF
TRBJ1-3 . TRBV19 TRBD1 TGTGCCAGTAGCGCCGACAGGGCGGGTGGAAACACCATATATTTT CASSADRAGGNTIYF